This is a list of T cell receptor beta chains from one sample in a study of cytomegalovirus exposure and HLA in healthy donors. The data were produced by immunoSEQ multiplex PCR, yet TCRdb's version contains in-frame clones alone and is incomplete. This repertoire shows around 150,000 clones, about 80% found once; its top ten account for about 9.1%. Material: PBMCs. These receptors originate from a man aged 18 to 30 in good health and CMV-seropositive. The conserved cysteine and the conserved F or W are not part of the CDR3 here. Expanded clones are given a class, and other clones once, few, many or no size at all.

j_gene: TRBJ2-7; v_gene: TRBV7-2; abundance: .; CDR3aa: ASSRDRYRSYEQY
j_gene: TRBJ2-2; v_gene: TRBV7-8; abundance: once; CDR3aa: ASTPRRGRGTGELF
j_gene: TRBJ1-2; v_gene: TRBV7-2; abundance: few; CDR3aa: ASSFRVLMAPNYGYT
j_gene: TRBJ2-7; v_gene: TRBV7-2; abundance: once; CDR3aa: ASSVPSGGPYEQY
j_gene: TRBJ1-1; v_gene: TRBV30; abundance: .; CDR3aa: AWGDSLNTEAF
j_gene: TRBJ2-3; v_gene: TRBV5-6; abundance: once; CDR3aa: ASSLARGTDTQY
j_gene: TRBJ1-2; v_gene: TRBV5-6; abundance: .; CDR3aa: ASSPRLEGRDYGYT
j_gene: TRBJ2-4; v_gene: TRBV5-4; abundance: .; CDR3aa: ASSWDRANIQY
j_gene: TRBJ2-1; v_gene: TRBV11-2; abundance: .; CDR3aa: ASRRDVNEQF
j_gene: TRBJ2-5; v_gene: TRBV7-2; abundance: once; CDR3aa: ASSVSGGETQY
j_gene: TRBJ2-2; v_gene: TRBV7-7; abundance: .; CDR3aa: ASSPSDTGELF
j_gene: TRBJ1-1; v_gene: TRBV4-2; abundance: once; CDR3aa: ASSHPYGRSTEAF
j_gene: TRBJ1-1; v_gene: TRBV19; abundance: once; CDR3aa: ASSMDRRAETAEAF
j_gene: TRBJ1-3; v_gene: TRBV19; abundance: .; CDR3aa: ASSIKAAVSGNTIY
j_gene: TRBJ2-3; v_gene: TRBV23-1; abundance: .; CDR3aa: ASRPFIAGESDTQY
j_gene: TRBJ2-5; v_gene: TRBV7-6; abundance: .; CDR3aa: ASSTGETQY